This TCR beta chain is from a study of blood T cell repertoires in COVID-19. Study overall: In each case, the material was cDNA or gDNA derived from T cells, B-cell-depleted T cells, or PBMCs.

As processed by the authors: Nucleated cell counts were estimated from reference gene primer amplification. The repertoire was sequenced with immunoSEQ multiplex PCR; TCRdb's copy has only in-frame clones and lacks some. V, J and clone size reflect that table, while D and trimming were determined from the DNA. Seen here are 100,000 or so clones, about 86% observed once, and the top ten hold about 7%. Germline loops: CDR1 MGHDK, CDR2 SYGVNS. The CDR3 totals 11 residues. This TCR came from a man aged 55 to 69 with acute or convalescent COVID-19. The rearrangement joins TRBV25-1 to TRBJ1-2; TRBD1 matches 10 bases. The sample taken for sequencing was peripheral blood. CDR3 nucleotides: TGTGCGCGGGACAGGGGAGCTGGCTACACCTTC. It translates to CARDRGAGYTF.